This TCR beta chain was recovered during a study of cytotoxic CD8 clonotypes in ibrutinib-treated CLL. This CDR3 is 15 amino acids long. Germline V gives CDR1 SGHTA, CDR2 FQGNSA. The V gene end was trimmed by 6 bases and the J gene end by 6 bases; junction bases not matched to a gene: 5. Produced via immunoSEQ multiplex PCR; TCRdb's table is partial and in-frame only. This sample has some 300,000 clones, with 80% found just once. This specimen consisted of PBMCs, obtained before ibrutinib treatment. This chain uses TRBV7-2 with TRBJ2-1, with 13 bases matching TRBD2. The sequence was obtained from a human donor with chronic lymphocytic leukemia. The CDR3 DNA sequence: TGTGCCAGCAGACCGACTAGCGGGAGGACCAATGAGCAGTTCTTC. It yields the protein CASRPTSGRTNEQFF.